Below are 25 T cell receptor beta chains sequenced from a single sample in a study of CD8+ T cells in alopecia areata. Once RNA had been extracted, it was reverse transcribed into cDNA to act as the sequencing template. The method was immunoSEQ multiplex PCR; TCRdb's version includes in-frame clones alone and lacks a portion of them. The table records about 220,000 clones, roughly 56% of them present only once. This sample's treatment: oral pan-JAK inhibitor, 5-10 mg twice daily. Sequenced here: CD4+ T cells sorted from blood, sampled at week 4, from a patient treated with tofacitinib. These receptors all come from a human donor with alopecia areata.

The V call is TRBV29-1, the J call TRBJ2-7; D is undetermined. This CDR3 spans 13 amino acids. V was trimmed by 4 bases and J by 5 bases, leaving 15 bases between them. The germline gives CDR1 SQVTM, CDR2 ANQGSEA. DNA for the CDR3: TGCAGCGTTGGAAGGCTACACAACGACGAGCAGTACTTC. Its protein product is CSVGRLHNDEQYF.

The chain links TRBV30 to TRBJ2-1; 8 bases line up with TRBD2. V dropped 4 bases and J dropped 6; count of bases not matched to a gene: 8. CDR1 and CDR2 from the germline V gene are GTSNPN and SVGIG (reference sequence). The CDR3 runs 14 residues. Here the CDR3 reads CAWTRGLAGNEQFF. CDR3 nucleotides: TGTGCCTGGACCCGAGGTCTAGCGGGCAATGAGCAGTTCTTC.

The chain is built from TRBV18 and TRBJ1-2; TRBD1 matches 10 bases. The V segment lost 1 base and the J segment 8 bases; nucleotides outside the gene matches: 4. Germline V lookup: CDR1 KGHSH, CDR2 LQKENI. The CDR3 extends over 14 amino acids. CDR3 sequence reads: CASSPRTGGVGYTF. In nucleotides, the CDR3 is TGTGCCAGCTCACCACGGACAGGGGGTGTAGGCTACACCTTC.

The chain is built from TRBV25-1 and TRBJ1-4; D perhaps matches TRBD1 (6 bases). The CDR3 runs to 15 residues. The V gene lost 6 bases and the J gene lost 8 bases, with 19 bases spanning the gap. Germline V gives CDR1 MGHDK, CDR2 SYGVNS. Here the CDR3 reads CASSAQGPRSEKLFF. DNA of the CDR3: TGTGCCAGCAGCGCACAGGGCCCAAGGAGCGAAAAACTGTTTTTT. Together with reference TRBV25-1 and TRBJ1-4, the CDR3 gives the full variable domain: EADIYQTPRYLVIGTGKKITLECSQTMGHDKMYWYQQDPGMELHLIHYSYGVNSTEKGDLSSESTVSRIRTEHFPLTLESARPSHTSQYLCASSAQGPRSEKLFFGSGTQLSVL.

The chain uses TRBV29-1 and TRBJ2-3; tentatively, D is TRBD2 (5 bases). Trimming stripped 7 bases from V and 2 bases from J, with 13 bases between. Looked up from germline, CDR1 is SQVTM and CDR2 is ANQGSEA. The CDR3 length is 13 residues. The DNA of the CDR3 is TGCAGCGGAGGAGGCATACTCACAGATACGCAGTATTTT. It encodes CSGGGILTDTQYF.

The chain has TRBV29-1 and TRBJ1-1; D is perhaps TRBD1 (5 bases). The germline V gene encodes CDR1 SQVTM and CDR2 ANQGSEA. Trimming shortened V by 8 bases and J by 4 bases, and 11 bases separated the two germline ends. There are 11 residues in the CDR3. The CDR3 DNA sequence: TGCAGCTGCAGGGTCGGCACTGAAGCTTTCTTT. Translated, it gives CSCRVGTEAFF.

The gene calls are TRBV7-9 and TRBJ1-2, with TRBD1 matching 8 bases. There are 11 residues in the CDR3. V gave up 4 bases and J gave up 14 bases; unmatched junction bases: 6. CDR1 is SEHNR and CDR2 is FQNEAQ in the germline V gene (reference sequence). The CDR3 DNA sequence: TGTGCCAGCAGCTATCGGACAGGGAGGACCTTC. Residues: CASSYRTGRTF.

J is TRBJ2-7 and V is TRBV29-1; perhaps TRBD2 as D (6 bases). CDR1 is SQVTM, CDR2 ANQGSEA, per germline. The CDR3 is made up of 13 amino acids. Trimming took 1 base from V and 1 from J, leaving 8 bases between them. The CDR3 protein is CSVEGRGSYEQYF. The DNA of the CDR3 is TGCAGCGTTGAAGGGCGGGGTTCCTACGAGCAGTACTTC.

The V call is TRBV30, the J call TRBJ2-7; 7 nucleotides agree with TRBD1. The germline gives CDR1 GTSNPN, CDR2 SVGIG (reference sequence). V was clipped by 3 bases and J by 0 bases; unmatched bases: 5. This CDR3 contains 14 residues. The CDR3 here is CAWRAQGNSYEQYF. The CDR3 nucleotides read TGTGCCTGGAGGGCACAGGGGAACTCCTACGAGCAGTACTTC.

The chain uses TRBV10-3 and TRBJ2-1, with TRBD2 matching 13 bases. The CDR3 extends over 16 amino acids. Germline V lookup: CDR1 ENHRY, CDR2 SYGVKD. Trimming took 5 bases from V and 9 from J; bases not matched to a gene: 10. The CDR3 nucleotides read TGTGCCATCAGTAAGACTAGCGGGGGGACGTACGGTGAGCAGTTCTTC. Translation gives CAISKTSGGTYGEQFF.

CDR3: CASSRQGADSPLHF. Here the CDR3 DNA reads TGCGCCAGCAGCCGACAGGGGGCGGATTCACCCCTCCACTTT. This chain uses TRBV4-1 with TRBJ1-6, with 10 nucleotides matching TRBD1. J lost 8 bases, V lost 4 bases, and 2 bases had no gene match. Germline CDR1 is MGHRA and CDR2 is YSYEKL. This CDR3 region has 14 residues.

The chain couples TRBV30 to TRBJ1-5; D not resolved. Germline V gene sequence: CDR1 GTSNPN, CDR2 SVGIG (reference sequence). The germline V and J ends were trimmed by 0 bases and 4 bases, with 10 bases remaining between them. This CDR3 comprises 14 residues. For the CDR3, the DNA is TGTGCCTGGAGTGTAGGGCAGCATAATCAGCCCCAGCATTTT. Its translation: CAWSVGQHNQPQHF.

V gene TRBV5-1 combines with J gene TRBJ2-3; the match to TRBD2 covers 8 bases. CDR3 length equals 16 residues. The V segment lost 3 bases and the J segment 2 bases; nucleotides outside the gene matches: 8. The V gene's germline CDR1 is SGHRS and CDR2 YFSETQ. CDR3 DNA: TGCGCCAGCAGCTCAGAGCGGGGGCCATACACAGATACGCAGTATTTT. This translates into CASSSERGPYTDTQYF.

This clone was found once. The chain couples TRBV9 to TRBJ2-5; unclear D gene. V was cut by 3 bases and J by 4 bases, with 7 bases left in between. Germline CDR1 is SGDLS and CDR2 is YYNGEE. The CDR3 runs to 12 residues. The CDR3 sequence: CASSGSGETQYF. In nucleotides, the CDR3 is TGTGCCAGCAGCGGGTCGGGAGAGACCCAGTACTTC. The variable domain in full, completed from reference TRBV9 and TRBJ2-5, reads DSGVTQTPKHLITATGQRVTLRCSPRSGDLSVYWYQQSLDQGLQFLIQYYNGEERAKGNILERFSAQQFPDLHSELNLSSLELGDSALYFCASSGSGETQYFGPGTRLLVL.

This chain joins TRBV5-1 and TRBJ1-2; tentative D call: TRBD1 (6 bases). Germline lookup yields CDR1 SGHRS and CDR2 YFSETQ. Trimming took 0 bases from V and 3 from J, leaving 9 bases between them. This CDR3 comprises 14 residues. This CDR3 reads CASSLESGDYGYTF. The CDR3 DNA is TGCGCCAGCAGCTTGGAATCAGGGGACTATGGCTACACCTTC.

The J gene is TRBJ1-2, the V gene TRBV29-1, with 9 nucleotides matching TRBD1. The V gene end was trimmed by 6 bases and the J gene end by 5 bases; junction bases not matched to a gene: 7. In germline, CDR1 is SQVTM, CDR2 ANQGSEA. The CDR3 runs to 13 residues. CDR3 DNA: TGCAGCGTGAATACAGGGGGCCAGTATGGCTACACCTTC. Its translation is CSVNTGGQYGYTF. Combining the CDR3 with reference TRBV29-1 and TRBJ1-2 gives the whole variable domain SAVISQKPSRDICQRGTSLTIQCQVDSQVTMMFWYRQQPGQSLTLIATANQGSEATYESGFVIDKFPISRPNLTFSTLTVSNMSPEDSSIYLCSVNTGGQYGYTFGSGTRLTVV.

V is TRBV30 and J is TRBJ1-1, with 10 positions matching TRBD1. The CDR3 runs to 13 residues. The V gene's germline CDR1 is GTSNPN and CDR2 SVGIG (reference sequence). The junction had 5 bases not matched to a gene; V was cut back by 5 bases and J by 5 bases. The CDR3 DNA sequence: TGTGCCTGGGACAGGGGGCTGGGGACTGAAGCTTTCTTT. It is translated as CAWDRGLGTEAFF.

V usage is TRBV7-2 and J usage is TRBJ2-7; maybe TRBD2 (5 bases). The V and J ends lost 5 bases and 0 bases respectively, with 14 bases between them. Germline CDR1 and CDR2: SGHTA and FQGNSA. The CDR3 loop spans 15 amino acids. CDR3 amino acids: CASSPGLAASYEQYF. CDR3 sequence (DNA): TGTGCCAGCAGCCCCGGACTGGCTGCCTCCTACGAGCAGTACTTC.

The chain employs TRBV30 and TRBJ1-2, with a weak D call TRBD1 (6 bases). The length of the CDR3 is 12 residues. In germline, CDR1 is GTSNPN, CDR2 SVGIG (reference sequence). V lost 3 bases and J lost 3, with 8 bases in between. CDR3 in amino acids: CAWSGQYYGYTF. CDR3 DNA: TGTGCCTGGAGCGGACAGTACTATGGCTACACCTTC.

The genes are TRBV2 and TRBJ1-5; D not resolved. This CDR3 has 13 amino acids. Germline CDR1 reads SNHLY; CDR2 reads FYNNEI. The V gene lost 6 bases and the J gene lost 4 bases, with 10 bases spanning the gap. This CDR3 is CASRWWGNQPQHF. The CDR3 DNA reads as TGTGCCAGCAGGTGGTGGGGAAATCAGCCCCAGCATTTT.

About this clone itself: Other DNA sequences in the sample encode the same CDR3. The V and J genes are TRBV5-1 and TRBJ2-7, with TRBD1 as a possible D gene (5 bases). The CDR3 is 13 residues long. V lost 4 bases and J lost 2, with 10 bases in between. Per germline, CDR1 SGHRS and CDR2 YFSETQ. Here the CDR3 reads CASSVDRTYEQYF. In nucleotides, the CDR3 is TGCGCCAGCAGCGTAGACAGAACCTACGAGCAGTACTTC.

The V call is TRBV25-1, the J call TRBJ2-5; D may be TRBD1 (7 bases). The germline V gene encodes CDR1 MGHDK and CDR2 SYGVNS. Trimming removed 8 bases from V and 5 bases from J, with 15 bases in between. The CDR3 contains 13 residues. The CDR3 loop reads CASVDRAGETQYF. DNA of the CDR3: TGTGCCAGCGTTGACAGGGCGGGGGAGACCCAGTACTTC.

The rearrangement joins TRBV29-1 to TRBJ2-1; D is undetermined. The CDR3 consists of 12 residues. Germline-derived CDR1 and CDR2 are SQVTM and ANQGSEA. The ends were cut back, 5 bases at V and 2 bases at J, with 7 bases in the middle. The CDR3 region has the DNA TGCAGCGTTCGGTCACCCTACAATGAGCAGTTCTTC. This translates into CSVRSPYNEQFF.

The rearrangement uses TRBV30 and TRBJ2-2, with 15 bases fitting TRBD2. Germline V gene sequence: CDR1 GTSNPN, CDR2 SVGIG (reference sequence). CDR3 length: 18 amino acids. With V trimmed by 4 bases and J by 0 bases, 6 bases remained unmatched. The CDR3 DNA reads TGTGCCTGGACTATGGGACTAGCGGGGGGAACGAACACCGGGGAGCTGTTTTTT. Translated: CAWTMGLAGGTNTGELFF.

The V call is TRBV30, the J call TRBJ2-1; TRBD2 matches at 7 bases. J was trimmed by 6 bases and V by 0 bases; bases with no gene match: 8. Looked up from germline, CDR1 is GTSNPN and CDR2 is SVGIG (reference sequence). CDR3 length: 15 residues. DNA for the CDR3: TGTGCCTGGAGTGTAATTGAGCGGGGCAGCAATGAGCAGTTCTTC. It yields the protein CAWSVIERGSNEQFF. Drawing the rest from reference TRBV30 and TRBJ2-1, the complete variable domain is SQTIHQWPATLVQPVGSPLSLECTVEGTSNPNLYWYRQAAGRGLQLLFYSVGIGQISSEVPQNLSASRPQDRQFILSSKKLLLSDSGFYLCAWSVIERGSNEQFFGPGTRLTVL.